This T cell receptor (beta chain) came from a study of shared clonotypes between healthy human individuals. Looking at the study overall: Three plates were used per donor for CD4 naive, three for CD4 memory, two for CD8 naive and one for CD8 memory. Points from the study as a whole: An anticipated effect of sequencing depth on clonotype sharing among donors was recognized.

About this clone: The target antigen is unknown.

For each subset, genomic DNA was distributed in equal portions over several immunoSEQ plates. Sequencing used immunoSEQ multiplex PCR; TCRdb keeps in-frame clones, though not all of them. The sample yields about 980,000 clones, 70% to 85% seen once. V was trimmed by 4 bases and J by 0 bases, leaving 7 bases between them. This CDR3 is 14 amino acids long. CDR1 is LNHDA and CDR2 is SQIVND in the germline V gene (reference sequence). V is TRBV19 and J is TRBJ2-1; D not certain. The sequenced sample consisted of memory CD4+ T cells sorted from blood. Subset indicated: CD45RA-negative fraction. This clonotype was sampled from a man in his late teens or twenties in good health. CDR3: CASSTGDSYNEQFF. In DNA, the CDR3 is TGTGCCAGTAGTACAGGAGACTCCTACAATGAGCAGTTCTTC.